Each of the 27 T cell receptor beta chains below was sequenced from the same sample in a study of T cell responses to AZD1222 COVID-19 vaccine. Produced via immunoSEQ multiplex PCR; TCRdb's table is partial and in-frame only. The sample consists of 90,000 to 110,000 clones, around 76% of them appearing once. This specimen consisted of peripheral blood, obtained on day 0 of AZD1222 vaccination. The receptors were sampled from an adult in good health.

V is TRBV6-2 or TRBV6-3 and J is TRBJ1-1; a possible D gene is TRBD1 (6 bases). Germline V lookup: CDR1 MNHEY, CDR2 SVGEGT. The CDR3 is 14 amino acids. The V end was cut by 6 bases, the J end by 3 bases, with 14 bases between. The DNA of the CDR3 is TGTGCCAGCAGCGAGGGGGGAGAAGACACTGAAGCTTTCTTT. This gives the protein CASSEGGEDTEAFF.

The chain has TRBV5-3 and TRBJ2-3; the match to TRBD2 covers 8 bases. TRBV5-3 qualifies as an ORF whose function is uncertain. V was clipped by 4 bases and J by 2 bases; unmatched bases: 12. The CDR3 runs 17 residues. CDR3 residues: CARSQVWRGATTDTQYF. The CDR3 DNA reads TGTGCCAGAAGCCAAGTGTGGCGGGGGGCCACCACAGATACGCAGTATTTT.

CDR3 DNA sequence: TGTGCCAGCAGCTTAAGCACGGGCCAGTACTTC. Encoded protein: CASSLSTGQYF. The chain joins TRBV11-2 to TRBJ2-5; D gene uncertain. The CDR3 consists of 11 residues. Trimming shortened V by 2 bases and J by 10 bases, and 8 bases separated the two germline ends. The germline gives CDR1 SGHAT, CDR2 FQNNGV.

The chain is built from TRBV27 and TRBJ2-3, with D maybe TRBD1 (5 bases). This CDR3 region has 16 residues. Germline assignment: CDR1 MNHEY and CDR2 SMNVEV (reference sequence). Deletions cut 0 bases from V and 0 bases from J, with 10 bases between. CDR3 amino acids: CASSLSIGASTDTQYF. The CDR3 DNA reads as TGTGCCAGCAGTTTATCGATTGGGGCTAGCACAGATACGCAGTATTTT.

The chain uses TRBV12-3 or TRBV12-4 and TRBJ2-1, with TRBD2 matching over 11 bases. The CDR3 consists of 13 residues. Trimming removed 6 bases from V and 11 bases from J; junction bases left unmatched: 6. The CDR3 DNA reads as TGTGCCAGCAGCCCGACTAGCGGGGCCAAGCAGTTCTTC. This codes for CASSPTSGAKQFF.

V and J are TRBV18 and TRBJ1-5; no clear D. CDR3 length: 13 residues. V lost 2 bases to trimming and J lost 6 bases, with 8 bases between them. Germline-derived CDR1 and CDR2 are KGHSH and LQKENI. The CDR3 DNA follows: TGTGCCAGCTCACCAGGTGGGCTTCAGCCCCAGCATTTT. This sequence encodes CASSPGGLQPQHF.

This clone occurred a few times. V gene TRBV27 combines with J gene TRBJ2-3; 12 positions agree with TRBD2. Germline-derived CDR1 and CDR2 are MNHEY and SMNVEV (reference sequence). This CDR3 has 15 residues. The V and J ends lost 3 bases and 7 bases, in that order; junction bases with no gene match: 5. The CDR3 nucleotides read TGTGCCAGCAGTTTCGAACTAGCGGGGGGCCATACGCAGTATTTT. Amino acids: CASSFELAGGHTQYF.

The rearrangement joins TRBV9 to TRBJ1-6, with D tentatively TRBD1 (5 bases). The V end lost 0 bases, the J end lost 12 bases, and 16 bases lay between the germline ends. CDR1 and CDR2 from the germline V gene are SGDLS and YYNGEE. The CDR3 is 15 amino acids. CDR3 amino acids: CASSVAGGPSIPLHF. CDR3 in DNA: TGTGCCAGCAGCGTAGCGGGGGGACCGTCTATACCCCTCCACTTT.

The CDR3 here is CASRQAWDPPQTQYF. DNA for the CDR3: TGTGCCAGCAGACAAGCCTGGGACCCCCCCCAAACCCAGTACTTC. The J gene is TRBJ2-5, the V gene TRBV7-3, with D perhaps given as TRBD1 or TRBD2 (5 bases each). This CDR3 spans 15 amino acids. V was pared by 6 bases and J by 8 bases, with 22 bases between. The germline V gene encodes CDR1 SGHTA and CDR2 FQGTGA.

This CDR3 reads CASSPGTVYGYTF. Here the CDR3 DNA reads TGTGCCAGCAGCCCGGGGACAGTCTATGGCTACACCTTC. The rearrangement uses TRBV7-2 and TRBJ1-2, with TRBD1 matching 7 bases. V was pared by 5 bases and J by 4 bases, with 4 bases of the junction left unmatched. The CDR3 consists of 13 residues. Germline-derived CDR1 and CDR2 are SGHTA and FQGNSA.

The chain employs TRBV6-2 or TRBV6-3 and TRBJ1-1, with 7 nucleotides matching TRBD1. Germline V CDR1 and CDR2: MNHEY, SVGEGT. CDR3 length: 17 amino acids. The ends lost 2 bases at V and 4 bases at J; junction bases unmatched: 13. CDR3 nucleotide sequence: TGTGCCAGCAGTTACATACCGCGACAGGGTGGGAGCACTGAAGCTTTCTTT. Translation gives CASSYIPRQGGSTEAFF.

The chain joins TRBV25-1 to TRBJ1-5; 9 nucleotides align to TRBD1. Germline V gene lookup returns CDR1 MGHDK and CDR2 SYGVNS. CDR3 length equals 13 residues. Losses at the gene ends were 8 bases for V and 4 bases for J; bases not matched to a gene: 3. CDR3 loop: CASGTGRNQPQHF. CDR3 in DNA: TGTGCCAGCGGGACAGGGAGGAATCAGCCCCAGCATTTT.

The chain couples TRBV4-3 to TRBJ1-6, with TRBD1 as a possible D gene (6 bases). CDR3 length: 17 residues. Germline CDR1 reads LGHNA; CDR2 reads YSLEER. Trimming cost V 0 bases and J 8 bases, with 17 bases left between them. The CDR3 loop is CASSQELAGALHSPLHF. CDR3 coding DNA: TGCGCCAGCAGCCAAGAGTTGGCAGGGGCTTTACATTCACCCCTCCACTTT.

This chain joins TRBV5-6 and TRBJ1-6; D remains ambiguous. This CDR3 is built from 13 residues. CDR1 SGHDT and CDR2 YYEEEE come from the germline V gene. The V and J ends lost 0 bases and 7 bases respectively, with 5 bases between them. CDR3 sequence (DNA): TGTGCCAGCAGCTTGGCGGGAAATTCACCCCTCCACTTT. Translated, it gives CASSLAGNSPLHF.

The chain combines TRBV11-2 with TRBJ2-7; TRBD1 agrees at 9 bases. The CDR3 totals 15 residues. The V segment lost 3 bases and the J segment 3 bases; nucleotides outside the gene matches: 6. Germline lookup yields CDR1 SGHAT and CDR2 FQNNGV. The CDR3 coding sequence is TGTGCCAGCAGCTTCGACAGGGGGGTAGTCTACGAGCAGTACTTC. The encoded protein is CASSFDRGVVYEQYF.

This CDR3 is CASSPDFTVYGYTF. CDR3 in DNA: TGTGCCAGCAGCCCGGACTTTACAGTCTATGGCTACACCTTC. This chain joins TRBV5-5 and TRBJ1-2; D remains unclear. Germline CDR1 SGHKS, CDR2 YYEKEE (reference sequence). CDR3 length equals 14 residues. Trimming cost V 4 bases and J 4 bases, with 14 bases left between them.

The gene calls are TRBV10-3 and TRBJ1-1; maybe TRBD1 (5 bases). The CDR3 covers 16 residues. Trimming removed 0 bases from V and 0 bases from J, with 11 bases in between. The germline V gene has CDR1 ENHRY and CDR2 SYGVKD. The CDR3 spells CAISESATVMNTEAFF. The CDR3 nucleotides are TGTGCCATCAGTGAGTCTGCGACAGTGATGAACACTGAAGCTTTCTTT.

The chain uses TRBV7-2 and TRBJ1-1; D call uncertain. V was clipped by 1 base and J by 1 base, with 10 bases between them. Germline CDR1 reads SGHTA; CDR2 reads FQGNSA. CDR3 size: 15 residues. This CDR3 reads CASSLESRANTEAFF. DNA for the CDR3: TGTGCCAGCAGCTTAGAGTCGCGGGCGAACACTGAAGCTTTCTTT.

Worth noting for this clone: The same CDR3 arises from other DNA sequences in this sample as well. J is TRBJ2-3 and V is TRBV4-3, with 8 bases identical to TRBD2. From germline, CDR1 is LGHNA and CDR2 YSLEER. V lost 0 bases and J lost 0; bases outside the gene matches: 2. There are 16 residues in the CDR3. The CDR3 DNA reads as TGCGCCAGCAGCCAAGATCGCGGGGGGAGCACAGATACGCAGTATTTT. Protein sequence: CASSQDRGGSTDTQYF.

The chain's CDR3 is CASRKRQGGTEAFF. The CDR3 DNA reads as TGTGCCAGTAGAAAACGACAGGGAGGGACTGAAGCTTTCTTT. This chain connects TRBV19 to TRBJ1-1, with 7 bases lining up with TRBD1. The CDR3 spans 14 residues. CDR1 LNHDA and CDR2 SQIVND come from the germline V gene (reference sequence). The V and J ends lost 6 bases and 5 bases, in that order; junction bases with no gene match: 9.

V and J are TRBV4-3 and TRBJ1-4; D remains unclear. Per the germline V gene, CDR1 is LGHNA and CDR2 is YSLEER. The CDR3 sequence is 14 residues long. Trimming cost V 4 bases and J 5 bases, with 11 bases left between them. The CDR3 sequence is CASSPTRWNEKLFF. CDR3 DNA: TGCGCCAGCAGCCCGACTCGCTGGAATGAAAAACTGTTTTTT.

This clone was seen a handful of times. This sequence joins TRBV6-4 and TRBJ1-2; 12 nucleotides agree with TRBD1. Germline CDR1 MRHNA, CDR2 SNTAGT. V shed 0 bases and J 4 bases; nucleotides not matched to a gene: 6. The CDR3 contains 17 residues. CDR3 amino acids: CASSDSPGTGGTYGYTF. DNA of the CDR3: TGTGCCAGCAGTGACTCTCCCGGGACAGGGGGCACCTATGGCTACACCTTC.

The chain has TRBV10-3 and TRBJ1-2, with 10 bases fitting TRBD1. Germline CDR1 reads ENHRY; CDR2 reads SYGVKD. The CDR3 runs to 14 residues. V was clipped by 5 bases and J by 4 bases; unmatched bases: 4. CDR3 in amino acids: CAISNRQGAYGYTF. CDR3 DNA: TGTGCCATCAGTAATCGACAGGGGGCCTATGGCTACACCTTC.

The V call is TRBV7-8, the J call TRBJ1-5; D gene ambiguous. Germline lookup yields CDR1 SGHVS and CDR2 FQNEAQ. The germline V and J ends were trimmed by 5 bases and 2 bases, with 10 bases remaining between them. The CDR3 runs 14 residues. CDR3 region: CASSPPGGNQPQHF. The CDR3 DNA sequence: TGTGCCAGCAGCCCCCCGGGTGGCAATCAGCCCCAGCATTTT.

The rearrangement joins TRBV6-2 or TRBV6-3 to TRBJ1-2; D is unresolved. Germline V lookup: CDR1 MNHEY, CDR2 SVGEGT. The V gene lost 5 bases and the J gene lost 0 bases, with 10 bases spanning the gap. The CDR3 sequence is 14 residues long. The CDR3 reads CASSNRGANYGYTF. The CDR3 DNA reads TGTGCCAGCAGTAACCGAGGAGCTAACTATGGCTACACCTTC.

In its sample, this clone was seen a few times. The chain uses TRBV3-1 (or the pseudogene TRBV3-2) and TRBJ2-1; a possible D gene is TRBD1 (5 bases). Trimming removed 6 bases at V and 6 bases at J, with 15 bases between. The germline V gene encodes CDR1 LGHDT and CDR2 YNNKEL (reference sequence). CDR3 length: 14 amino acids. CDR3 DNA: TGTGCCAGCAGGCCCCTTGGGGCGCCCAATGAGCAGTTCTTC. The encoded protein is CASRPLGAPNEQFF.

The rearrangement uses TRBV6-1 and TRBJ2-1; 12 bases agree with TRBD2. Per the germline V gene, CDR1 is MNHNS and CDR2 is SASEGT. V lost 2 bases, J lost 4 bases, and 0 bases stayed unmatched. CDR3 length: 15 amino acids. CDR3 in amino acids: CASSELAGGYNEQFF. The CDR3 nucleotides are TGTGCCAGCAGTGAACTAGCGGGGGGGTACAATGAGCAGTTCTTC.